This TCR beta chain is drawn from a study of T cells after yellow fever vaccination. As regards this clonotype: Antigen specificity is unknown.

V was clipped by 4 bases and J by 4 bases, with 14 bases between them. This CDR3 has 14 amino acids. Germline-derived CDR1 and CDR2 are LGHDT and YNNKEL (reference sequence). A process of 5'RACE template switching, which added a universal primer site and UMIs, was used to make TCR cDNA. MiXCR, applied by TCRdb to the 5' RACE reads, yields one record per CDR3 protein. The repertoire consists of some 550,000 distinct CDR3 sequences, with about 19% occurring once and the leading ten covering around 15%. Study-wide results and caveats: Reappearing after the booster were most of the clones from primary vaccination (less than 98% CD4, around 88% CD8). Abundant bulk-derived clonotypes could contaminate FACS-sorted repertoires.

The V and J genes are TRBV3-1 and TRBJ2-7; perhaps TRBD2 as D (6 bases). The sequenced sample was PBMCs, obtained 15 days after the yellow fever booster vaccination. The source is a man aged 25 to 40 who received the YFV17D yellow fever vaccine. The CDR3 DNA sequence: TGTGCCAGCAGCCCGACGCGCGGGAAGTACGAGCAGTACTTC. Residues: CASSPTRGKYEQYF.